Shown below are 8 T cell receptor beta chains from a single sample sequenced in a study of TIL therapy for anti-PD-1-resistant metastatic lung cancer. This was the immunoSEQ v3 assay. Libraries were prepared by immunoSEQ multiplex PCR; TCRdb keeps only in-frame clonotypes and omits some of them. The data contain under 70,000 clones, 70% to 75% of them singletons. Noted time point: pre-treatment sample, taken before nivolumab and TIL therapy. The sample was blood, taken at baseline. The receptors derive from a person aged 25 to 79 with non-small cell lung cancer.

V gene TRBV6-1 combines with J gene TRBJ2-3; TRBD2 aligns across 11 bases. The V segment lost 7 bases and the J segment 4 bases; nucleotides outside the gene matches: 4. The CDR3 runs 14 residues. Looked up from germline, CDR1 is MNHNS and CDR2 is SASEGT. In nucleotides, the CDR3 is TGTGCCAGCAATAAACTAGCGGGAGCAGATACGCAGTATTTT. Protein: CASNKLAGADTQYF.

V and J are TRBV2 and TRBJ2-1; D is ambiguous. Trimming removed 4 bases at V and 5 bases at J, with 9 bases between. Germline V gene data show CDR1 as SNHLY and CDR2 as FYNNEI. CDR3 length equals 13 residues. The CDR3 DNA reads as TGTGCCAGCAGTGGGTTAGCCAACAATGAGCAGTTCTTC. Amino acid sequence: CASSGLANNEQFF.

The CDR3 protein is CASSQNKADTQYF. CDR3 bases: TGCGCCAGCAGCCAGAATAAGGCAGATACGCAGTATTTT. This chain links TRBV4-1 with TRBJ2-3; unclear D gene. In germline, CDR1 is MGHRA, CDR2 YSYEKL. The CDR3 sequence is 13 residues long. V lost 3 bases and J 4 bases, leaving 8 bases between the germline ends.

A remark on this clone: The sample carries other DNA sequences with the same CDR3. This chain joins TRBV18 and TRBJ2-5; 8 positions match TRBD1. The CDR3 consists of 14 residues. Germline trimming cut 3 bases from V and 3 bases from J; bases unmatched to any gene: 3. From germline, CDR1 is KGHSH and CDR2 LQKENI. The CDR3, as DNA: TGTGCCAGCTCACCCCTGGGACAGGAAGAGACCCAGTACTTC. This encodes CASSPLGQEETQYF.

Comment on this clone: The same CDR3 is also encoded by other DNA sequences in this sample. V is TRBV7-2 and J is TRBJ2-5, with 8 bases matching TRBD2. This CDR3 is 13 amino acids long. With 3 bases clipped from V and 5 bases from J, the junction kept 2 bases outside the gene matches. The germline gives CDR1 SGHTA, CDR2 FQGNSA. The CDR3 DNA sequence: TGTGCCAGCAGCTTGGCTAGCGGGGAGACCCAGTACTTC. Translating it yields CASSLASGETQYF.

The rearrangement links TRBV19 to TRBJ2-3; 7 nucleotides match TRBD2. Germline-derived CDR1 and CDR2 are LNHDA and SQIVND (reference sequence). The trim removed 7 bases at V and 0 bases at J, leaving 4 bases unmatched. The CDR3 runs to 14 residues. The CDR3 protein is CASMGGLSTDTQYF. In nucleotides, the CDR3 is TGTGCCAGTATGGGAGGGCTTAGCACAGATACGCAGTATTTT.

The chain recombines TRBV4-2 with TRBJ2-3; D might be TRBD1 or TRBD2, each matching 5 bases. Germline-derived CDR1 and CDR2 are LGHNA and YNFKEQ. V was clipped by 2 bases and J by 2 bases, with 17 bases between them. The CDR3 loop spans 17 amino acids. The CDR3 DNA reads TGTGCCAGCAGCCAATCCACAAGAGGGGCCACCACAGATACGCAGTATTTT. It specifies CASSQSTRGATTDTQYF.

This clone appeared a single time. This rearrangement joins TRBV5-1 to TRBJ1-1; 8 positions agree with TRBD1. CDR1 is SGHRS and CDR2 is YFSETQ in the germline V gene. J lost 1 base, V lost 7 bases, and 15 bases had no gene match. This CDR3 contains 17 residues. In DNA, the CDR3 is TGCGCCAGCTATCGAGGACAGGGTCTCTCGGGGAACACTGAAGCTTTCTTT. Translating it yields CASYRGQGLSGNTEAFF.